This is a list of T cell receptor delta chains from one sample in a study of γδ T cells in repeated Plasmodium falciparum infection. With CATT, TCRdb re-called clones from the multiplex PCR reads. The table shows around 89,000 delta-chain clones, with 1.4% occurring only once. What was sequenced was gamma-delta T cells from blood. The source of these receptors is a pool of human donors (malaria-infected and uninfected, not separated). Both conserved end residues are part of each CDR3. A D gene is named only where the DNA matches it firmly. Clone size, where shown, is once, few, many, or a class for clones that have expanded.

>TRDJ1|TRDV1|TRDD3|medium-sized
CALGEPLSLPLLYWGISYKLIF
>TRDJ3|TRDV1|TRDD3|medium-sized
CALGELPTGWGIRWDTRQMFF
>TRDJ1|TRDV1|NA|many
CALGELRPIHTDKLIF
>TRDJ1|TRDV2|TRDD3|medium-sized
CACDRGGYTDKLIF
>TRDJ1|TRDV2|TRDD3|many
CACDTIYWGVLYTDKLIF
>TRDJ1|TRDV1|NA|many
CALGAPFDFTWDNLTDKLIF
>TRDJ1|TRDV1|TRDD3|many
CALGVKGIYWGTNDKLIF
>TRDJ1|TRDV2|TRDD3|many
CACDAVLGDTRTDKLIF
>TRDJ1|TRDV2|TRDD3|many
CACAPAGTGGPYTDKLIF
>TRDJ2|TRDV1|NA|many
CALGDAPRGYETAQLFF
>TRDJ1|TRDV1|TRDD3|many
CALGEEFSGLGDRNPVTDKLIF
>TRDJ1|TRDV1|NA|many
CALGDRSYFSPWGFHTDKLIF
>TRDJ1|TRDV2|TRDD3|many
CACDTVKTGGIPYIDKLIF
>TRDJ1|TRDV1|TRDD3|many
CALGELKVPTGDKPGDTDKLIF
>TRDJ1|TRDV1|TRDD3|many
CALGERGDWGPPTDKLIF
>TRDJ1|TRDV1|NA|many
CALGELGLPRGGGITDKLIF
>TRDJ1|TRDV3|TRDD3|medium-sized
CAFMSRRAGGLITDKLIF
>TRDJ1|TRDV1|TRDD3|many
CALGEPLNGWGTDKLIF
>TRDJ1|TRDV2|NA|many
CACDTVTRVPTGTHTDKLIF
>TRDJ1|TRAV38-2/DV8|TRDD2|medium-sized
CAYRSGDETGSYVGKGLIF
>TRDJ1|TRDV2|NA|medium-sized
CACDTRGESDKLIF
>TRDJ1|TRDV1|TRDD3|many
CALGDLSFPPGGLLLEYTDKLIF
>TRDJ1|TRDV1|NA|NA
CALGEELFGLEGDSDKLIF
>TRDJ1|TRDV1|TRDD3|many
CALGELPWGINRIDKLIF
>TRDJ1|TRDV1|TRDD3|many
CALGERTYWGIRSTDKLIF
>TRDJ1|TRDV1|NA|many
CALGEPLYAETDKLIF
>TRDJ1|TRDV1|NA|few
CALGEPNSAGWGIRRTDKLIF
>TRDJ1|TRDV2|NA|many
CACDKVGNAPRDKLIF
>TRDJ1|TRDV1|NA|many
CALGDPGRAVPYTDKLIF
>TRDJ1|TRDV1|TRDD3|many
CALGEPSRALVLGDRAKLIF
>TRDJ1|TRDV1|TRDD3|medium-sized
CALGEHVTYPGNWGILYTDKLIF
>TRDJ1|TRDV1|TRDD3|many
CALGEQPWGIRGVYTDKLIF
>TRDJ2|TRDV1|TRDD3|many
CALGDPLLRTGDTRILTAQLFF
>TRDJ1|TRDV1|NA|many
CALGELSFLGTLLPERVRTALGGTDKLIF
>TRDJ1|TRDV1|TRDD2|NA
CALGKHRTSYGLGGTTDKLIF
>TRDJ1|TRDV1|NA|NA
CALGEFCCCGGKLIF
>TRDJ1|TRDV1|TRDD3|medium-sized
CALTLKFPGGYAVTDKLIF
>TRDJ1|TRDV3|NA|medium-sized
CAFSGSLKLYTDKLIF
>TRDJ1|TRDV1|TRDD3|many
CALGERGLGDTTDKLIF
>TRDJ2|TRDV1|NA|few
CALGDPLGLPGLGGAQLFF
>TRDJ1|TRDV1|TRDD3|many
CALERPGLGKLIF
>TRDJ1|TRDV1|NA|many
CALGESRVYTDKLIF
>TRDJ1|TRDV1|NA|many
CALGGSSVGWLIF
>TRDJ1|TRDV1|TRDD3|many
CALGEYLLPHPYWGIYDKLIF
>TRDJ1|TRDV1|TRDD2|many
CALGELSYLIRTKGSYTDKLIF
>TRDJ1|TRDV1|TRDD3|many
CALGERSFLRTVLGDTSYTDKLIF
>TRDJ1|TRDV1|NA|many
CALFLLNTDKLIF
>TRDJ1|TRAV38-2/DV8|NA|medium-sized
CAYRSPVGLPITGGRSVYTDKLIF
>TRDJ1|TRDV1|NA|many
CALGEQPDKLIF
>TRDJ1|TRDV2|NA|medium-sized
CACDTVSGTDKLIF
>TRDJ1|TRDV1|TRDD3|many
CALGSCTGDHTDKLIF
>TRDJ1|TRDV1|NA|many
CALGEPSVYFNTDKLIF
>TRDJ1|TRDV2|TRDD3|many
CACDTVGSDLTGGLTDKLIF
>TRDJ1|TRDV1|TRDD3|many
CALGECWGIRGYTDKLIF